The rows below give T cell receptor beta chains drawn from one sample of a study of blood T cell repertoires in COVID-19. Sequenced by immunoSEQ multiplex PCR; TCRdb stores in-frame clones only, minus some. Of around 59,000 clones listed, around 90% are singletons. Material for sequencing was peripheral blood. These receptors came from a man aged 55 to 69 with acute or convalescent COVID-19. CDR3s include the opening cysteine and the closing phenylalanine or tryptophan. The order of the fields is V gene, clone size, J gene, D gene, CDR3 length, CDR3 protein, CDR3 DNA. A D gene is named only where the DNA matches it firmly. Size values are once, few and many counts, or a class for expanded clones, and some rows have none.

V: TRBV2
size: .
J: TRBJ1-1
D: .
length: 13
CDR3: CASTYGMNTEAFF
DNA: TGTGCCAGCACTTACGGTATGAACACTGAAGCTTTCTTT

V: TRBV18
size: few
J: TRBJ1-1
D: TRBD1
length: 17
CDR3: CASSQSNRGFMNTEAFF
DNA: TGTGCCAGCTCACAGTCAAACAGGGGTTTCATGAACACTGAAGCTTTCTTT

V: TRBV3-1/TRBV3-2
size: once
J: TRBJ2-2
D: TRBD2
length: 17
CDR3: CASSQGAAGGPTGELFF
DNA: TGTGCCAGCAGCCAAGGAGCAGCGGGAGGGCCGACCGGGGAGCTGTTTTTT

V: TRBV29-1
size: .
J: TRBJ1-2
D: TRBD1
length: 14
CDR3: CSVDGTGVTYGYTF
DNA: TGCAGCGTTGATGGGACAGGGGTCACCTATGGCTACACCTTC

V: TRBV11-3
size: once
J: TRBJ1-4
D: TRBD1
length: 17
CDR3: CASSLRPTGGGLEKLFF
DNA: TGTGCCAGCAGCTTAAGGCCGACAGGGGGGGGCCTTGAAAAACTGTTTTTT

V: TRBV28
size: once
J: TRBJ1-4
D: .
length: 14
CDR3: CASSAGVTNEKLFF
DNA: TGTGCCAGCAGCGCAGGGGTGACTAATGAAAAACTGTTTTTT

V: TRBV30
size: once
J: TRBJ1-1
D: .
length: 15
CDR3: CAWSIGAGGKTEAFF
DNA: TGTGCCTGGTCCATCGGAGCGGGGGGTAAAACTGAAGCTTTCTTT

V: TRBV2
size: .
J: TRBJ2-7
D: .
length: 13
CDR3: CASSGDTAYEQYF
DNA: TGTGCCAGCAGTGGAGACACAGCCTACGAGCAGTACTTC

V: TRBV28
size: .
J: TRBJ2-7
D: TRBD1
length: 16
CDR3: CASSLTGAPSLYEQYF
DNA: TGTGCCAGCAGTCTGACAGGGGCCCCTAGCCTTTACGAGCAGTACTTC

V: TRBV28
size: .
J: TRBJ1-1
D: TRBD1
length: 15
CDR3: CASSFRQGMNTEAFF
DNA: TGTGCCAGCAGTTTCAGACAGGGAATGAACACTGAAGCTTTCTTT

V: TRBV6-5
size: .
J: TRBJ2-2
D: .
length: 16
CDR3: CASSYQPQRDTGELFF
DNA: TGTGCCAGCAGTTACCAGCCCCAGAGGGACACCGGGGAGCTGTTTTTT

V: TRBV9
size: .
J: TRBJ2-7
D: TRBD2
length: 16
CDR3: CASSVEMGREGDEQYF
DNA: TGTGCCAGCAGCGTAGAAATGGGCAGGGAGGGCGACGAGCAGTACTTC

V: TRBV11-3
size: .
J: TRBJ1-2
D: .
length: 15
CDR3: CASSLERGRDYGYTF
DNA: TGTGCCAGCAGCTTAGAGCGGGGCAGAGACTATGGCTACACCTTC

V: TRBV7-3
size: .
J: TRBJ2-4
D: TRBD2
length: 16
CDR3: CASSSLPGLAGNIQYF
DNA: TGTGCCAGCAGCTCCCTCCCCGGACTAGCAGGAAACATTCAGTACTTC

V: TRBV6-5
size: .
J: TRBJ2-7
D: TRBD2
length: 16
CDR3: CASSSQPTSGRYEQYF
DNA: TGTGCCAGCAGTTCCCAACCGACTAGCGGGAGGTACGAGCAGTACTTC

V: TRBV6-5
size: .
J: TRBJ1-4
D: .
length: 15
CDR3: CASTLTGRVNEKLFF
DNA: TGTGCCAGCACCCTAACGGGCAGGGTTAATGAAAAACTGTTTTTT

V: TRBV24-1
size: .
J: TRBJ2-3
D: .
length: 13
CDR3: CATRALGTDTQYF
DNA: TGTGCCACCCGAGCCTTGGGCACAGATACGCAGTATTTT

V: TRBV28
size: .
J: TRBJ1-2
D: TRBD1
length: 12
CDR3: CATRQGYYGYTF
DNA: TGTGCCACCCGACAGGGCTACTATGGCTACACCTTC

V: TRBV7-8
size: .
J: TRBJ1-2
D: TRBD1
length: 13
CDR3: CASSVSRDRDGTF
DNA: TGTGCCAGCAGCGTAAGCCGGGACAGGGATGGGACCTTC

V: TRBV6-1
size: .
J: TRBJ1-5
D: TRBD1
length: 15
CDR3: CASRRWDREEQPQHF
DNA: TGTGCCAGCAGGAGATGGGACAGGGAGGAACAGCCCCAGCATTTT

V: TRBV15
size: .
J: TRBJ2-7
D: TRBD1
length: 14
CDR3: CATSRRTGAYEQYF
DNA: TGTGCCACCAGCAGACGGACAGGGGCCTACGAGCAGTACTTC

V: TRBV6-2/TRBV6-3
size: once
J: TRBJ1-1
D: .
length: 15
CDR3: CASSYEGLENTEAFF
DNA: TGTGCCAGCAGTTATGAGGGACTCGAGAACACTGAAGCTTTCTTT

V: TRBV28
size: .
J: TRBJ2-1
D: .
length: 11
CDR3: CASSPYNEQFF
DNA: TGTGCCAGCAGTCCTTACAATGAGCAGTTCTTC

V: TRBV4-3
size: .
J: TRBJ1-5
D: TRBD1
length: 17
CDR3: CASSQDVGGYSNQPQHF
DNA: TGCGCCAGCAGCCAAGATGTAGGGGGCTATAGCAATCAGCCCCAGCATTTT

V: TRBV11-2
size: .
J: TRBJ2-1
D: TRBD2
length: 16
CDR3: CASSLRGGSYHNEQFF
DNA: TGTGCCAGCAGCCTTAGGGGCGGGAGTTACCACAATGAGCAGTTCTTC

V: TRBV11-3
size: .
J: TRBJ2-5
D: TRBD1
length: 16
CDR3: CASSLSGTGGSETQYF
DNA: TGTGCCAGCAGCTTATCCGGGACAGGGGGCTCGGAGACCCAGTACTTC

V: TRBV19
size: .
J: TRBJ2-6
D: TRBD1
length: 20
CDR3: CASRQSGTEIPLSGANVLTF
DNA: TGTGCCAGTAGGCAATCCGGGACAGAAATCCCCCTCTCTGGGGCCAACGTCCTGACTTTC

V: TRBV11-3
size: .
J: TRBJ2-5
D: .
length: 15
CDR3: CASSLDGAGQETQYF
DNA: TGTGCCAGCAGCTTAGATGGGGCGGGACAAGAGACCCAGTACTTC

V: TRBV29-1
size: .
J: TRBJ1-1
D: .
length: 13
CDR3: CSAAPTVNTEAFF
DNA: TGCAGCGCCGCCCCTACAGTGAACACTGAAGCTTTCTTT

V: TRBV7-8
size: .
J: TRBJ2-7
D: TRBD1
length: 14
CDR3: CASSLDRGVLEQYF
DNA: TGTGCCAGCAGTTTGGACAGGGGCGTCCTAGAGCAGTACTTC

V: TRBV7-3
size: .
J: TRBJ2-3
D: .
length: 13
CDR3: CASSFEGTDTQYF
DNA: TGTGCCAGCAGCTTCGAGGGCACAGATACGCAGTATTTT

V: TRBV6-1
size: .
J: TRBJ1-5
D: TRBD1
length: 15
CDR3: CASSDQGARNQPQHF
DNA: TGTGCCAGCAGTGATCAGGGGGCCCGTAATCAGCCCCAGCATTTT

V: TRBV12-5
size: .
J: TRBJ2-3
D: .
length: 18
CDR3: CASGPYSGEPSSTDTQYF
DNA: TGTGCTAGTGGTCCCTACTCCGGGGAGCCCTCGAGCACAGATACGCAGTATTTT

V: TRBV27
size: .
J: TRBJ1-1
D: .
length: 12
CDR3: CAHRELNTEAFF
DNA: TGTGCCCACAGGGAGCTGAACACTGAAGCTTTCTTT

V: TRBV29-1
size: .
J: TRBJ1-3
D: TRBD1
length: 14
CDR3: CSVEEGASGNTIYF
DNA: TGCAGCGTTGAGGAGGGGGCCTCTGGAAACACCATATATTTT